The rows below give T cell receptor beta chains drawn from one sample of a study of blood T cell repertoires in COVID-19. Clones were sequenced by immunoSEQ multiplex PCR, and TCRdb holds only the in-frame ones, with some missing. Altogether over 55,000 clones are present, roughly 80% being singletons, with the ten largest covering less than 25%. The sequencing input was peripheral blood. These receptors were obtained from a woman aged 55-69 years with acute or convalescent COVID-19. Each CDR3 is given with its conserved first and last residue. The D gene is left open where the match is weak. Size is stated for part of the rows, as once, few or many counts, or as a class when the clone is expanded.

>TRBJ1-1|TRBV25-1|.|.
CASSEYGNTEAFF
TGTGCCAGCAGTGAATACGGTAACACTGAAGCTTTCTTT
>TRBJ2-2|TRBV19|.|.
CASSPQGAGELFF
TGTGCCAGTAGCCCCCAGGGTGCCGGGGAGCTGTTTTTT
>TRBJ2-7|TRBV19|.|TRBD1
CASSIGGTVHYEQYF
TGTGCCAGTAGTATAGGTGGGACAGTTCACTACGAGCAGTACTTC
>TRBJ2-2|TRBV7-2|.|TRBD1
CASSKGGQANTGELFF
TGTGCCAGCAGCAAAGGGGGACAGGCGAACACCGGGGAGCTGTTTTTT
>TRBJ2-3|TRBV5-4|.|TRBD2
CASSLGGGTTDTQYF
TGTGCCAGCAGCTTGGGCGGGGGAACCACAGATACGCAGTATTTT
>TRBJ1-5|TRBV2|.|TRBD1
CASSVQTGFYQPQHF
TGTGCCAGCAGTGTACAGACAGGGTTCTATCAGCCCCAGCATTTT
>TRBJ1-2|TRBV3-1/TRBV3-2|once|.
CASSQVAGINYGYTF
TGTGCCAGCAGCCAAGTGGCGGGGATTAACTATGGCTACACCTTC
>TRBJ2-2|TRBV5-1|.|TRBD1
CASSLRQGAAGELFF
TGCGCCAGCAGCTTACGACAGGGGGCGGCCGGGGAGCTGTTTTTT
>TRBJ2-6|TRBV5-1|.|.
CASSLDVGSSGANVLTF
TGCGCCAGCAGCTTGGATGTTGGGAGCTCTGGGGCCAACGTCCTGACTTTC
>TRBJ2-7|TRBV25-1|.|.
CASSDLGSYEQYF
TGTGCCAGCAGTGACCTAGGCTCCTACGAGCAGTACTTC
>TRBJ2-2|TRBV14|.|TRBD1
CASNSLDSGQGGGELFF
TGTGCCAGCAACTCCCTTGATTCGGGACAGGGAGGCGGGGAGCTGTTTTTT
>TRBJ1-2|TRBV29-1|.|TRBD1
CSVDDRDGYTF
TGCAGCGTTGATGACAGGGATGGCTACACCTTC
>TRBJ2-2|TRBV5-1|.|.
CASSLGQNTGELFF
TGCGCCAGCAGCTTGGGACAAAACACCGGGGAGCTGTTTTTT
>TRBJ1-2|TRBV2|.|.
CASSERRQPYGYTF
TGTGCCAGCAGTGAGAGGAGGCAGCCCTATGGCTACACCTTC
>TRBJ1-2|TRBV30|.|.
CAWSRVGPGMVGGYGYTF
TGTGCCTGGAGTCGGGTTGGACCGGGGATGGTCGGGGGTTATGGCTACACCTTC
>TRBJ1-1|TRBV5-8|.|.
CASSTRRSENTEAFF
TGTGCCAGCAGCACGAGGAGATCTGAAAACACTGAAGCTTTCTTT
>TRBJ1-1|TRBV5-1|.|.
CASSYDIEAFF
TGCGCCAGCAGTTACGACATTGAAGCTTTCTTT
>TRBJ2-5|TRBV5-1|.|TRBD2
CASRPSPSGVETQYF
TGCGCCAGCAGGCCAAGTCCTAGCGGCGTGGAGACCCAGTACTTC
>TRBJ2-7|TRBV5-5|.|TRBD2
CASSFLAGGSGEQYF
TGTGCCAGCAGCTTTTTAGCGGGGGGTTCGGGAGAGCAGTACTTC
>TRBJ2-7|TRBV11-2|once|TRBD1
CASSRRQGDPYEQYF
TGTGCCAGCAGCCGCAGACAGGGGGACCCCTACGAGCAGTACTTC
>TRBJ2-3|TRBV2|.|TRBD1
CASSTPGQKTDTQYF
TGTGCCAGCAGTACTCCGGGACAGAAGACAGATACGCAGTATTTT
>TRBJ2-1|TRBV19|.|.
CASSIGQNSYNEQFF
TGTGCCAGTAGTATAGGGCAAAACAGCTACAATGAGCAGTTCTTC
>TRBJ2-3|TRBV5-1|.|TRBD2
CASSLDLLADPDTQYF
TGCGCCAGCAGCTTGGATTTACTAGCGGACCCAGATACGCAGTATTTT
>TRBJ2-6|TRBV4-2|.|.
CASSQDGGAGANVLTF
TGTGCCAGCAGCCAAGATGGAGGGGCCGGGGCCAACGTCCTGACTTTC
>TRBJ1-5|TRBV7-8|.|.
CASSLVGGVGGLNQPQHF
TGTGCCAGCAGCTTAGTCGGGGGAGTCGGGGGGCTAAATCAGCCCCAGCATTTT
>TRBJ2-7|TRBV2|few|TRBD2
CATERGGAYEQYF
TGTGCCACAGAGCGGGGGGGAGCCTACGAGCAGTACTTC
>TRBJ2-1|TRBV6-5|.|.
CASSYHTGNSYNEQFF
TGTGCCAGCAGTTACCACACAGGGAACTCCTACAATGAGCAGTTCTTC
>TRBJ2-1|TRBV12-3/TRBV12-4|.|TRBD1
CASTRTGRNEQFF
TGTGCCAGCACCAGGACAGGGAGGAATGAGCAGTTCTTC
>TRBJ1-6|TRBV10-3|.|TRBD1
CAISEGQGYSPLHF
TGTGCCATCAGTGAAGGACAGGGGTATTCACCCCTCCACTTT
>TRBJ2-3|TRBV2|once|.
CASSEFADTQYF
TGTGCCAGCAGTGAATTCGCGGATACGCAGTATTTT
>TRBJ1-6|TRBV7-8|.|TRBD1
CASSFLGQGPNSPLHF
TGTGCCAGCAGCTTCCTGGGACAGGGGCCTAATTCACCCCTCCACTTT
>TRBJ2-2|TRBV5-6|.|.
CASSLKLRLANTGELFF
TGTGCCAGCAGCTTAAAGTTGCGCCTCGCGAACACCGGGGAGCTGTTTTTT
>TRBJ2-3|TRBV5-6|.|TRBD1
CASSLGLTGDTDTQYF
TGTGCCAGCAGCTTGGGGTTGACAGGGGACACAGATACGCAGTATTTT
>TRBJ1-6|TRBV28|.|.
CASVRVFNSPLHF
TGTGCCAGCGTGCGGGTATTCAATTCACCCCTCCACTTT
>TRBJ2-5|TRBV5-1|.|TRBD1
CASSYGQGAGETQYF
TGCGCCAGCAGCTACGGACAGGGGGCGGGAGAGACCCAGTACTTC
>TRBJ2-5|TRBV7-9|.|.
CASSPLGGGGTQKETQYF
TGTGCCAGCAGCCCCCTTGGAGGAGGGGGCACGCAAAAAGAGACCCAGTACTTC
>TRBJ2-7|TRBV7-2|.|TRBD1
CASSLDRVSSYEQYF
TGTGCCAGCAGCCTTGACAGGGTTAGCTCCTACGAGCAGTACTTC
>TRBJ2-2|TRBV5-1|once|.
CASSEIGGLTGELFF
TGCGCCAGCAGCGAAATCGGGGGTCTGACCGGGGAGCTGTTTTTT
>TRBJ2-2|TRBV14|.|.
CASSLQGSGELFF
TGTGCCAGCAGCCTACAGGGATCCGGGGAGCTGTTTTTT
>TRBJ1-1|TRBV7-9|once|.
CASSQQGWGTEAFF
TGTGCCAGCAGCCAACAGGGCTGGGGGACTGAAGCTTTCTTT
>TRBJ2-7|TRBV7-3|once|.
CASSPRQHPQQLYEQYF
TGTGCCAGCAGCCCACGACAGCACCCTCAACAACTCTACGAGCAGTACTTC
>TRBJ2-7|TRBV3-1/TRBV3-2|.|.
CASSQDVPGRSYEQYF
TGTGCCAGCAGCCAAGATGTCCCAGGGCGGTCCTACGAGCAGTACTTC
>TRBJ1-2|TRBV29-1|.|.
CSVLPLSYGYTF
TGCAGCGTCCTGCCACTAAGCTATGGCTACACCTTC
>TRBJ2-1|TRBV6-5|.|TRBD2
CASNRLAGGMDEQFF
TGTGCCAGTAATAGACTAGCGGGGGGGATGGATGAGCAGTTCTTC
>TRBJ1-1|TRBV12-3/TRBV12-4|.|TRBD1
CASSWGQGDAFF
TGTGCCAGCAGTTGGGGGCAGGGGGACGCTTTCTTT
>TRBJ2-7|TRBV7-9|.|.
CASSRRGYSEVYEQYF
TGTGCCAGCAGCAGACGAGGGTACAGTGAGGTCTACGAGCAGTACTTC
>TRBJ1-1|TRBV14|.|.
CASSQGYQRITEAFF
TGTGCCAGCAGCCAAGGGTACCAGAGGATCACTGAAGCTTTCTTT
>TRBJ1-2|TRBV7-6|.|.
CASSLDPGLGGYTF
TGTGCCAGCAGCTTAGATCCAGGGCTCGGAGGCTACACCTTC